The clone carrying this T cell receptor beta chain has only a few counts. Its antigen is not known. The CDR3 is made up of 14 amino acids. Trimming cost V 8 bases and J 4 bases; bases outside gene matches: 4. Per germline, CDR1 LGHNA and CDR2 YNFKEQ. The data derive from a study of graft-versus-host responses after intestinal transplantation. Across the study: Uniformly, recipients were administered anti-thymocyte globulin induction with subsequent tacrolimus and steroids for approximately three years. Study-level results: Circulating GvH clone levels at their peak were associated with HvG declines (early post-transplant). Elevated graft-versus-host to host-versus-graft clonal ratios in allografts were recorded for patients with graft-donor T cell macrochimerism. Recipient marrow harbored GvH clones, some of which surfaced first in ileum or blood.

Only in-frame clones appear in the TCRdb table, and some are missing; sequencing was by immunoSEQ multiplex PCR. The data contain tens of thousands of clones, roughly 80% of them singletons. V is TRBV4-2 and J is TRBJ2-7; TRBD2 aligns across 14 bases. The sample consisted of unstimulated CD8+ T cells sorted from spleen or lymph node cells, taken before intestinal transplant. This TCR derives from a human donor who received an intestinal transplant. The CDR3 here is CASSGLAGGYEQYF. In DNA form, the CDR3 reads TGTGCCAGCTCTGGACTAGCGGGAGGTTACGAGCAGTACTTC.